This T cell receptor beta chain was observed in a study of cytomegalovirus exposure and HLA in healthy donors. General study results and limits: A later examination showed that TCR association rates differed by HLA locus, with DRB1 most and HLA-C fewest. Researchers left out some V segments, among them TRBV6-2 and TRBV6-3, as indistinguishable.

PCR primers comprised 60 Vbeta and 13 Jbeta primers. Method: immunoSEQ multiplex PCR; TCRdb's copy keeps in-frame clones and lacks some. The table lists roughly 110,000 clones, around 80% of them singletons. For this clone: Its antigen is still unknown.

This CDR3 has 17 amino acids. From germline, CDR1 is MGHRA and CDR2 YSYEKL. V was pared by 2 bases and J by 0 bases, with 7 bases of the junction left unmatched. The donors gave bone marrow, and they were healthy. Sampled while nominally healthy, donors likely had unrecorded immune exposures. This TCR derives from a woman in her forties or fifties in good health and CMV-seropositive. The chain carries TRBV4-1 and TRBJ2-3; 8 bases line up with TRBD2. The sequencing sample was made of PBMCs. The CDR3 loop is CASSQRTSGPSTDTQYF. DNA for the CDR3: TGCGCCAGCAGCCAACGTACTAGCGGCCCTAGCACAGATACGCAGTATTTT.